These 13 T cell receptor beta chains originate from one sample sequenced in a study of identical twins. TCRdb re-called the 5' RACE reads through MiXCR, storing one row per CDR3 protein. This table has 690,000 or so distinct CDR3 sequences, 8.5% to 9% appearing once. These data also formed part of another study, on yellow fever vaccine responses in identical twins.

Sequenced: PBMCs. These receptors came from a woman aged 18-29 years in good health.

CDR3 DNA sequence: TGTGCCTCTATCTACAGGGGACTGAACACTGAAGCTTTCTTT. As protein: CASIYRGLNTEAFF. J is TRBJ1-1 and V is TRBV2; 7 bases are a match to TRBD1. The germline CDR1 and CDR2 sequences are SNHLY and FYNNEI. Trimming took 11 bases from V and 0 from J; bases not matched to a gene: 9. CDR3 length: 14 residues.

J is TRBJ2-7 and V is TRBV11-3, with TRBD1 matching 7 bases. The CDR3 spans 13 residues. Unmatched junction bases numbered 6, after V lost 5 bases and J lost 5 bases. Germline V lookup: CDR1 SGHNT, CDR2 YENEEA. The CDR3 DNA follows: TGTGCCAGCAGCACGACAGGGAGTCACGAGCAGTACTTC. Translating it yields CASSTTGSHEQYF.

The chain couples TRBV24-1 to TRBJ2-1; 9 nucleotides line up with TRBD1. The CDR3 spans 16 residues. Germline V gives CDR1 KGHDR, CDR2 SFDVKD. CDR3 loop: CAASDPLGTGKNEQFF. The CDR3 region has the DNA TGTGCGGCCAGTGATCCCCTCGGGACAGGGAAAAATGAGCAGTTCTTC.

Ten or more counts support this clonotype. The chain recombines TRBV20-1 with TRBJ2-7; 7 bases match TRBD1. J lost 8 bases, V lost 4 bases, and 11 bases had no gene match. CDR3 size: 13 residues. CDR1 DFQATT and CDR2 SNEGSKA come from the germline V gene (reference sequence). CDR3 coding DNA: TGCAGTGCTATATCCGGGACAGTACCGAAGCAGTACTTC. Translating gives CSAISGTVPKQYF.

A few counts support this clonotype. The genes are TRBV11-2 and TRBJ1-2, with unresolved D. CDR1 and CDR2 (germline): SGHAT, FQNNGV. The V end lost 5 bases, the J end lost 7 bases, and 17 bases lay between the germline ends. The CDR3 runs to 14 residues. CDR3 nucleotides: TGTGCCAGCAGCCAGAAGCTGTCAGGAGTTGGCTACACCTTC. As protein: CASSQKLSGVGYTF.

This clonotype was seen more than once but under ten times. This chain uses TRBV6-4 with TRBJ2-2, with TRBD1 identical over 10 bases. Losses at the gene ends were 4 bases for V and 4 bases for J; bases not matched to a gene: 6. In germline, CDR1 is MRHNA, CDR2 SNTAGT. The CDR3 is made up of 16 amino acids. This CDR3 is CASSVETGGVTGELFF. The CDR3 DNA sequence: TGTGCCAGCAGTGTTGAGACAGGGGGCGTCACCGGGGAGCTGTTTTTT.

This chain links TRBV7-9 with TRBJ1-1, with D maybe TRBD1 (5 bases). The CDR3 is 17 amino acids. Germline loops: CDR1 SEHNR, CDR2 FQNEAQ (reference sequence). V was cut by 2 bases and J by 5 bases, with 21 bases left in between. The CDR3 DNA follows: TGTGCCAGCAGCTTACCCCCCGGGACGGGGGTACGAACTGAAGCTTTCTTT. It encodes CASSLPPGTGVRTEAFF.

This clonotype was recorded a few times. This chain connects TRBV4-1 to TRBJ1-4; possible D gene TRBD1, 5 bases. The CDR3 sequence is 18 residues long. V lost 2 bases and J lost 4, with 20 bases in between. Germline values: CDR1 MGHRA, CDR2 YSYEKL. The CDR3: CASSQLIPQTDYNEKLFF. Here the CDR3 DNA reads TGCGCCAGCAGCCAACTTATCCCCCAGACAGATTATAATGAAAAACTGTTTTTT.

The CDR3 coding sequence is TGTGCCAGCAGCCAAGGGGGGGTAGCCAAAAACATTCAGTACTTC. It yields the protein CASSQGGVAKNIQYF. This sequence joins TRBV3-1 and TRBJ2-4; tentatively, D is TRBD2 (6 bases). V lost 1 base and J 0 bases, leaving 7 bases between the germline ends. Per germline, CDR1 LGHDT and CDR2 YNNKEL (reference sequence). The CDR3 contains 15 residues.

This clonotype was seen only a few times. The chain carries TRBV7-9 and TRBJ2-7; tentative D call: TRBD1 (6 bases). V was shortened by 5 bases and J by 2 bases, with 13 bases between the two germline ends. CDR3 size: 14 residues. The germline gives CDR1 SEHNR, CDR2 FQNEAQ (reference sequence). The CDR3 loop is CASSSRDIPYEQYF. CDR3 bases: TGTGCCAGCAGCAGCCGGGACATCCCCTACGAGCAGTACTTC.

At least ten counts were recorded for this clonotype. The chain links TRBV12-3 or TRBV12-4 to TRBJ2-7; D unclear. With 7 bases removed from V and 0 bases from J, the gap between germline ends came to 22 bases. CDR3 size: 17 residues. CDR3 DNA: TGTGCCAGCACCCCCGAAGGTCGGTCTTTGTTCTCCTACGAGCAGTACTTC. Protein: CASTPEGRSLFSYEQYF.

The rearrangement uses TRBV29-1 and TRBJ1-3, with 9 bases fitting TRBD1. V shed 7 bases and J 4 bases; nucleotides not matched to a gene: 8. CDR1 and CDR2 (germline): SQVTM, ANQGSEA. The CDR3 has 14 residues. This chain's CDR3 is CSAAGQGNGNTIYF. CDR3 sequence (DNA): TGCAGCGCTGCTGGACAGGGGAACGGAAACACCATATATTTT.

This chain joins TRBV10-3 and TRBJ1-5; no firm D call. This CDR3 is built from 14 residues. Trimming cost V 4 bases and J 7 bases, with 14 bases left between them. CDR1 is ENHRY, CDR2 SYGVKD, per germline. In DNA, the CDR3 is TGTGCCATCAGTGCGACAAGGTCGGAGCAGCCCCAGCATTTT. Its protein is CAISATRSEQPQHF.